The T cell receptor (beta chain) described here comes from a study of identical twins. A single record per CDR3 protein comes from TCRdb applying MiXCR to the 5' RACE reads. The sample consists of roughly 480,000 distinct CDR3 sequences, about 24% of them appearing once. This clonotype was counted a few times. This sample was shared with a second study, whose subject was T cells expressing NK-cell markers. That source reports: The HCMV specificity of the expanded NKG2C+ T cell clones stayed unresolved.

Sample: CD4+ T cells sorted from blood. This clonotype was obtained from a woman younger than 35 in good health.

CDR3 coding DNA: TGCAGTGCCCCTAGCTTAACTAGCGGGAATGAGCAGTTCTTC. Residues: CSAPSLTSGNEQFF. The V gene is TRBV20-1, the J gene TRBJ2-1; 9 positions agree with TRBD2. The CDR3 sequence is 14 residues long. The V and J ends lost 6 bases and 7 bases, in that order; junction bases with no gene match: 10. Germline lookup yields CDR1 DFQATT and CDR2 SNEGSKA (reference sequence).